This passage covers 23 T cell receptor beta chains from one sample sequenced in a study of blood T cell repertoires in COVID-19. Measured with immunoSEQ multiplex PCR; TCRdb has only the in-frame clones, and not every one. The table lists approximately 75,000 clones, roughly four fifths of them singletons. The sample was peripheral blood. The receptor set was obtained from a human donor in a cohort sampled during active COVID-19.

V gene TRBV3-1 (or the pseudogene TRBV3-2) combines with J gene TRBJ1-3, with D maybe TRBD1 (6 bases). Germline CDR1 and CDR2: LGHDT and YNNKEL (reference sequence). V was pared by 8 bases and J by 0 bases, with 14 bases between. This CDR3 has 15 residues. As DNA, the CDR3 is TGTGCCAGCGGGAATACAGGGCTCTCTGGAAACACCATATATTTT. Its translation is CASGNTGLSGNTIYF.

The rearrangement links TRBV4-1 to TRBJ1-1, with D tentatively TRBD1 (6 bases). The CDR3 consists of 15 residues. V gave up 1 base and J gave up 1 base, with 10 bases separating them. The germline gives CDR1 MGHRA, CDR2 YSYEKL. Written as DNA, the CDR3 is TGCGCCAGCAGCCAAGGAGGGGGGGGGAACACTGAAGCTTTCTTT. Amino acids: CASSQGGGGNTEAFF.

Points on this clone: Different DNA sequences within this sample yield the same CDR3. The chain recombines TRBV5-6 with TRBJ1-2, with 9 bases identical to TRBD1. CDR3 length equals 15 residues. V trimming: 3 bases; J trimming: 7 bases; junction bases outside the gene matches: 10. Germline V gene sequence: CDR1 SGHDT, CDR2 YYEEEE. Written as DNA, the CDR3 is TGTGCCAGCAGCTGGGGGCCGGGACAGGGCGGTGGCTACACCTTC. Amino acid sequence: CASSWGPGQGGGYTF.

The chain employs TRBV5-5 and TRBJ1-1; 8 bases fit TRBD1. The CDR3 totals 15 residues. The trim removed 4 bases at V and 3 bases at J, leaving 8 bases unmatched. Germline V lookup: CDR1 SGHKS, CDR2 YYEKEE (reference sequence). CDR3 sequence reads: CASSIRDRSYTEAFF. The CDR3 coding sequence is TGTGCCAGCAGCATCCGGGACAGGTCTTACACTGAAGCTTTCTTT.

V usage is TRBV11-1 and J usage is TRBJ1-2; maybe TRBD1 (6 bases). V shed 5 bases and J shed 7 bases, with 14 bases lying between them. Germline V gene sequence: CDR1 SGHAT, CDR2 FQDESV (reference sequence). This CDR3 contains 13 residues. CDR3 nucleotides: TGTGCCAGCAGCACACAAACAGGGTCTGGCTACACCTTC. Amino acids: CASSTQTGSGYTF.

The CDR3 is CASGSPGGSYNEQFF. CDR3 coding DNA: TGTGCCAGCGGATCCCCGGGGGGCTCCTACAATGAGCAGTTCTTC. The V call is TRBV5-5, the J call TRBJ2-1, with 7 bases identical to TRBD2. V lost 7 bases and J lost 0; bases outside the gene matches: 7. CDR1 and CDR2 (germline): SGHKS, YYEKEE (reference sequence). This CDR3 contains 15 residues. The full variable domain, its missing parts supplied by reference TRBV5-5 and TRBJ2-1, is DAGVTQSPTHLIKTRGQQVTLRCSPISGHKSVSWYQQVLGQGPQFIFQYYEKEERGRGNFPDRFSARQFPNYSSELNVNALLLGDSALYLCASGSPGGSYNEQFFGPGTRLTVL.

The chain employs TRBV9 and TRBJ1-1; TRBD1 agrees at 8 bases. The CDR3 has 16 residues. The V and J ends lost 4 bases and 1 base, in that order; junction bases with no gene match: 9. Germline lookup yields CDR1 SGDLS and CDR2 YYNGEE. The CDR3 protein is CASSPRTGTGNTEAFF. The CDR3 DNA reads as TGTGCCAGCAGCCCCCGAACCGGGACAGGGAACACTGAAGCTTTCTTT.

This clone was found a few times. The V gene is TRBV6-1, the J gene TRBJ1-2; D is uncertain. V was pared by 1 base and J by 8 bases, with 11 bases between. The CDR3 extends over 13 amino acids. Germline CDR1 MNHNS, CDR2 SASEGT. Written as DNA, the CDR3 is TGTGCCAGCAGTGAAGTGCCAGATGTGGGCTACACCTTC. Its protein is CASSEVPDVGYTF.

This chain uses TRBV2 with TRBJ1-2; 7 positions match TRBD1. Germline assignment: CDR1 SNHLY and CDR2 FYNNEI. Trimming removed 6 bases from V and 8 bases from J; junction bases left unmatched: 6. The CDR3 spans 12 residues. CDR3 bases: TGTGCCAGCAGGGAGGGGGCACGGGGCTACACCTTC. It encodes CASREGARGYTF.

The V call is TRBV10-3, the J call TRBJ2-6; TRBD2 matches 8 bases. Losses at the gene ends were 11 bases for V and 3 bases for J; bases not matched to a gene: 6. Germline assignment: CDR1 ENHRY and CDR2 SYGVKD. The CDR3 has 14 residues. The CDR3 coding sequence is TGTGCCTCCCGAGCGGGGGTTGGGGCCAACGTCCTGACTTTC. As protein: CASRAGVGANVLTF.

This chain connects TRBV5-8 to TRBJ1-5, with 11 bases aligning to TRBD1. V was clipped by 4 bases and J by 4 bases; unmatched bases: 1. Per the germline V gene, CDR1 is SGHTS and CDR2 is YDEGEE. The CDR3 runs 14 residues. DNA for the CDR3: TGTGCCAGCAGCAGGGACAGGGGGAATCAGCCCCAGCATTTT. As protein: CASSRDRGNQPQHF.

J is TRBJ2-5 and V is TRBV6-5; the D gene is possibly TRBD1 (5 bases). This CDR3 spans 15 amino acids. V lost 5 bases, J lost 5 bases, and 18 bases lay in between. The germline V gene has CDR1 MNHEY and CDR2 SVGAGI. CDR3 DNA: TGTGCCAGCAGTCCCCCGTCTGGGGCCAGTGAGACCCAGTACTTC. Amino acids: CASSPPSGASETQYF.

The chain combines TRBV12-2 with TRBJ1-1; the table gives TRBD1 as D, unverified against the DNA. TRBV12-2 has pseudogene status. The CDR3 runs 15 residues. CDR3 DNA: TGTGCAAGTCGCTCCACCGACAGGGGAGGCACTGAAGCTTTCTTT. Amino acid sequence: CASRSTDRGGTEAFF.

The V and J genes are TRBV6-5 and TRBJ1-4; 7 nucleotides match TRBD1. V lost 5 bases, J lost 7 bases, and 7 bases stayed unmatched. Germline CDR1 and CDR2: MNHEY and SVGAGI. The CDR3 spans 14 residues. The CDR3 sequence: CASSNRDSSEKLFF. CDR3 coding DNA: TGTGCCAGCAGTAACCGGGACAGTAGTGAAAAACTGTTTTTT.

The rearrangement links TRBV2 to TRBJ2-7, with 7 positions matching TRBD1. This CDR3 has 16 amino acids. Unmatched junction bases numbered 12, after V lost 7 bases and J lost 0 bases. The germline V gene has CDR1 SNHLY and CDR2 FYNNEI. For the CDR3, the DNA is TGTGCCAGCACCCTCGACACAGGGGCGGGCTCCTACGAGCAGTACTTC. It specifies CASTLDTGAGSYEQYF.

The rearrangement links TRBV4-1 to TRBJ1-5; no clear D. CDR1 MGHRA and CDR2 YSYEKL come from the germline V gene. This CDR3 has 14 residues. Trimming left V 4 bases short and J 4 bases short, with 11 bases between. CDR3 loop: CASSLPGDNQPQHF. The CDR3 bases are TGCGCCAGCAGCCTTCCCGGTGATAATCAGCCCCAGCATTTT.

This clone was recorded a few times. The chain joins TRBV5-6 to TRBJ2-7; TRBD2 matches 8 bases. Trimming took 4 bases from V and 3 from J; bases not matched to a gene: 15. Germline CDR1 is SGHDT and CDR2 is YYEEEE. CDR3 length: 17 residues. Written as DNA, the CDR3 is TGTGCCAGCAGCGGAGCCCTGCTCGCGGGGGGTGTCTACGAGCAGTACTTC. As protein: CASSGALLAGGVYEQYF.

The chain employs TRBV6-5 and TRBJ2-7; D is possibly TRBD1 (5 bases). Germline V gives CDR1 MNHEY, CDR2 SVGAGI. V gave up 6 bases and J gave up 3 bases, with 15 bases separating them. The CDR3 runs 14 residues. The CDR3 region is CASRRQLLNYEQYF. The CDR3 DNA follows: TGTGCCAGCAGACGACAGTTGCTTAACTACGAGCAGTACTTC.

V and J are TRBV4-1 and TRBJ2-1; 9 nucleotides align to TRBD1. This CDR3 has 14 residues. Germline values: CDR1 MGHRA, CDR2 YSYEKL. V dropped 4 bases and J dropped 6; count of bases not matched to a gene: 4. The CDR3 protein is CASSLRDRVNEQFF. As DNA, the CDR3 is TGCGCCAGCAGCCTCCGGGACAGGGTCAATGAGCAGTTCTTC.

This clone turned up a few times. The chain uses TRBV9 and TRBJ2-7; no firm D call. V was cut by 0 bases and J by 1 base, with 20 bases left in between. This CDR3 has 18 residues. Germline CDR1 reads SGDLS; CDR2 reads YYNGEE. The CDR3 loop is CASSVASPTGGLSYEQYF. CDR3 bases: TGTGCCAGCAGCGTAGCCTCCCCGACTGGCGGCCTGTCCTACGAGCAGTACTTC.

The chain links TRBV5-1 to TRBJ1-1; D is ambiguous. The CDR3 runs 13 residues. Per the germline V gene, CDR1 is SGHRS and CDR2 is YFSETQ. Trimming took 4 bases from V and 10 from J, leaving 17 bases between them. CDR3 nucleotide sequence: TGCGCCAGCAGCCAAGCACTCGGAACGGGAGCTTTCTTT. Translating gives CASSQALGTGAFF.

The chain couples TRBV30 to TRBJ2-1; no clear D gene. The CDR3 runs 13 residues. CDR1 GTSNPN and CDR2 SVGIG come from the germline V gene (reference sequence). Trimming stripped 2 bases from V and 1 base from J, with 6 bases between. This chain's CDR3 is CAWSTGSYNEQFF. The CDR3 DNA reads as TGTGCCTGGAGTACGGGTTCCTACAATGAGCAGTTCTTC.

V gene TRBV6-5 combines with J gene TRBJ2-1; TRBD1 aligns across 8 bases. The CDR3 is made up of 16 amino acids. V was clipped by 0 bases and J by 6 bases; unmatched bases: 7. In germline, CDR1 is MNHEY, CDR2 SVGAGI. The CDR3 sequence: CASSYSRTGMGNEQFF. Written as DNA, the CDR3 is TGTGCCAGCAGTTACTCAAGGACAGGGATGGGCAATGAGCAGTTCTTC.